This T cell receptor (beta chain) was found in a study of blood T cell repertoires in COVID-19. On the study more broadly: From the United States, Italy and Spain came samples of acute and convalescent COVID-19. In each case, the material was cDNA or gDNA derived from T cells, B-cell-depleted T cells, or PBMCs.

Using immunoSEQ multiplex PCR, the repertoire was profiled, and TCRdb retains in-frame clones only, with some absent. In the table there are 270,000 or so clones, just over 90% of which are singletons. CDR3 length equals 15 residues. Germline CDR1 is LNHDA and CDR2 is SQIVND (reference sequence). Trimming removed 10 bases from V and 5 bases from J; junction bases left unmatched: 13. Cohort allocation depended upon clinical history that participants reported. The sequence was obtained from a woman aged 35 to 49 with acute COVID-19. This chain connects TRBV19 to TRBJ2-2; 7 bases map to TRBD2. The sample consisted of PBMCs or T cells enriched from blood (not recorded which). CDR3 in DNA: TGTGCCACCGAGAAGCGGGGATTTGTTACCGGGGAGCTGTTTTTT. Translating it yields CATEKRGFVTGELFF. Drawing the rest from reference TRBV19 and TRBJ2-2, the complete variable domain is DGGITQSPKYLFRKEGQNVTLSCEQNLNHDAMYWYRQDPGQGLRLIYYSQIVNDFQKGDIAEGYSVSREKKESFPLTVTSAQKNPTAFYLCATEKRGFVTGELFFGEGSRLTVL.